Only a few counts were recorded for the clone carrying this T cell receptor (beta chain). The antigen is unknown. In the same sample, other DNA sequences code for this CDR3. TCR sequencing used cDNA made by reverse transcription of extracted RNA. Profiling relied on immunoSEQ multiplex PCR, and the TCRdb table lists in-frame clones only, not all of them. The table shows 90,000 to 150,000 clones, with 35% to 40% occurring only once. The length of the CDR3 is 12 residues. Germline-derived CDR1 and CDR2 are SGHRS and YFSETQ. V gave up 0 bases and J gave up 2 bases, with 2 bases separating them. The data are from a study of CD8+ T cells in alopecia areata. As for the study in general: Tofacitinib administration to treated patients was oral, at 5 to 10 mg twice daily. Tofacitinib therapy took 6 to 18 months; 6 months off drug came after.

General study points: Compared with mice, patients displayed less clear TCR sharing, possibly for HLA-related reasons.

The V gene is TRBV5-1, the J gene TRBJ2-5, with unresolved D. Sequences were obtained from CD4+ T cells sorted from blood. This TCR came from a human donor with alopecia areata. The CDR3 spells CASSLDQETQYF. The DNA of the CDR3 is TGCGCCAGCAGCTTGGATCAAGAGACCCAGTACTTC.